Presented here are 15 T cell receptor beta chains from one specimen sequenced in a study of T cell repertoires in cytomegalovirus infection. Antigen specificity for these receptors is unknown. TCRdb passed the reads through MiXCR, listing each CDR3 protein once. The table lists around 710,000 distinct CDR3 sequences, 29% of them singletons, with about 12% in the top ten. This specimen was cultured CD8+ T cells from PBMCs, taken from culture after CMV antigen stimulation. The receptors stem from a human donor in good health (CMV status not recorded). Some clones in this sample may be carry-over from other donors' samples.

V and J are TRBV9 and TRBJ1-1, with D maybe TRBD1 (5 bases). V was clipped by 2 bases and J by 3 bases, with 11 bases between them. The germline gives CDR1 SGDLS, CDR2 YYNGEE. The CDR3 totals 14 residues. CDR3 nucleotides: TGTGCCAGCAGCGTTGAACCGGGACACACTGAAGCTTTCTTT. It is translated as CASSVEPGHTEAFF. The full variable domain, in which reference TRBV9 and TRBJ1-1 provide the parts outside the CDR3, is DSGVTQTPKHLITATGQRVTLRCSPRSGDLSVYWYQQSLDQGLQFLIQYYNGEERAKGNILERFSAQQFPDLHSELNLSSLELGDSALYFCASSVEPGHTEAFFGQGTRLTVV.

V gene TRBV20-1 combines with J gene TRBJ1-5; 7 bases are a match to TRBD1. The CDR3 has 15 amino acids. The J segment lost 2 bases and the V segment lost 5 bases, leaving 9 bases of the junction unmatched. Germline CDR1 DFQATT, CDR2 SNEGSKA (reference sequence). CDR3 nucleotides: TGCAGTGCTCAACGACAGGGAGGGGGCAATCAGCCCCAGCATTTT. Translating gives CSAQRQGGGNQPQHF.

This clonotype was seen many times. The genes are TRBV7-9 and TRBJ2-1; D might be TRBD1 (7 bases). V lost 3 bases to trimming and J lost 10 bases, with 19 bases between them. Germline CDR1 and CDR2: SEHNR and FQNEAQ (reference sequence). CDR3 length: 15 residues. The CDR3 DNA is TGTGCCAGCAGCTTGGGCGGGACAGTCGATCGAGAGCAGTTCTTC. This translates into CASSLGGTVDREQFF. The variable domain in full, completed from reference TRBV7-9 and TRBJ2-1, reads DTGVSQNPRHKITKRGQNVTFRCDPISEHNRLYWYRQTLGQGPEFLTYFQNEAQLEKSRLLSDRFSAERPKGSFSTLEIQRTEQGDSAMYLCASSLGGTVDREQFFGPGTRLTVL.

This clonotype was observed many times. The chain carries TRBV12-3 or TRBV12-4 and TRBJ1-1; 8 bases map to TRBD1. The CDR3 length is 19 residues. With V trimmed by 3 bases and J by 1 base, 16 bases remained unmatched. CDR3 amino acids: CASSFLKGEPGQENTEAFF. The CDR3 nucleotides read TGTGCCAGCAGTTTCTTAAAAGGGGAACCGGGACAGGAGAACACTGAAGCTTTCTTT.

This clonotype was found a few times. This CDR3 is CSASHRDLYEQYV. CDR3 coding DNA: TGCAGTGCTAGTCACCGGGACCTCTACGAGCAGTACGTC. V and J are TRBV20-1 and TRBJ2-7; tentatively, D is TRBD1 or TRBD2 (5 bases each). The CDR3 totals 13 residues. Germline V lookup: CDR1 DFQATT, CDR2 SNEGSKA (reference sequence). Trimming stripped 3 bases from V and 3 bases from J, with 12 bases between.

Written as DNA, the CDR3 is TGTGCCAGCAGCATAGGGGACAGGGGGCGCGTCGGGCAGTACGTC. Its translation: CASSIGDRGRVGQYV. The chain carries TRBV5-6 and TRBJ2-7; 12 bases map to TRBD1. The ends lost 4 bases at V and 9 bases at J; junction bases unmatched: 11. This CDR3 is 15 amino acids long. CDR1 and CDR2 from the germline V gene are SGHDT and YYEEEE.

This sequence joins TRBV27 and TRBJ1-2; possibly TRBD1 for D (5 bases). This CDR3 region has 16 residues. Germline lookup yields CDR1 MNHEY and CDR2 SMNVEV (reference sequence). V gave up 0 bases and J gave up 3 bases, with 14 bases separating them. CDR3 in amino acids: CASSLSEQRGHYGYTF. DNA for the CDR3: TGTGCCAGCAGTTTATCGGAACAGCGGGGCCACTATGGCTACACCTTC.

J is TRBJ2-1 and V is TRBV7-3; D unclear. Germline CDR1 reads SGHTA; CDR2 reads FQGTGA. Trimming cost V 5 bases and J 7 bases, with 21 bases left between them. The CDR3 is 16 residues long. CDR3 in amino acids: CASSAAPKGADNEQFF. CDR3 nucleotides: TGTGCCAGCAGCGCAGCCCCCAAGGGCGCGGATAATGAGCAGTTCTTC.

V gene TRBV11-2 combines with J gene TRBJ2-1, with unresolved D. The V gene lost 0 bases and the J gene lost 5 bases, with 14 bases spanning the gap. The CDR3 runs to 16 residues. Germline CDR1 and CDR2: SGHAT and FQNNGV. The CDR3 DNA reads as TGTGCCAGCAGCTTAGACTTACCCAGACACGACAATGAGCAGTTCTTC. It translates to CASSLDLPRHDNEQFF.

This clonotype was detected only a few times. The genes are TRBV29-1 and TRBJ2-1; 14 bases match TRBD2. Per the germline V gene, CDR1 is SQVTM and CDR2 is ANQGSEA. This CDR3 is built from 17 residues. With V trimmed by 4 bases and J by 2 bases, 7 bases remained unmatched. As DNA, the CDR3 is TGCAGCGTTGGGGGGACTAGCGGGGGCGACACCTACAATGAGCAGTTCTTC. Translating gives CSVGGTSGGDTYNEQFF.

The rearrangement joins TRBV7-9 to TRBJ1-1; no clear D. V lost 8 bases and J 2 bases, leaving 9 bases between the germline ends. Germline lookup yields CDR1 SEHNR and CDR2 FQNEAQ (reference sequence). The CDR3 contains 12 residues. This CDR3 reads CASQVDNTEAFF. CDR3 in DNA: TGTGCCAGCCAGGTGGACAACACTGAAGCTTTCTTT. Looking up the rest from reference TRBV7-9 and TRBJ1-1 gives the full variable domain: DTGVSQNPRHKITKRGQNVTFRCDPISEHNRLYWYRQTLGQGPEFLTYFQNEAQLEKSRLLSDRFSAERPKGSFSTLEIQRTEQGDSAMYLCASQVDNTEAFFGQGTRLTVV.

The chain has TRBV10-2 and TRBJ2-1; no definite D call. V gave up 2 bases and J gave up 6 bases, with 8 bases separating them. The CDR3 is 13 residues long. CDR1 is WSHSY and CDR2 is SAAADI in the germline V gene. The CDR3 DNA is TGCGCCAGCAGTGAGGGCAGCCGCAATGAGCAGTTCTTC. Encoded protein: CASSEGSRNEQFF.

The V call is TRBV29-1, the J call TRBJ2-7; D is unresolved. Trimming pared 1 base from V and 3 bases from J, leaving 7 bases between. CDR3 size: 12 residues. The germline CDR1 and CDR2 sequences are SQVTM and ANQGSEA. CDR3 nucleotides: TGCAGCGTTGAAGGGTCAGGCTACGAGCAGTACTTC. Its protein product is CSVEGSGYEQYF.

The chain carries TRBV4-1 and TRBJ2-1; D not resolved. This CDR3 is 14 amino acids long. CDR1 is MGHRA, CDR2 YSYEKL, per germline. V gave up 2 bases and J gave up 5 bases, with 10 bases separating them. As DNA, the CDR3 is TGCGCCAGCAGCCAACGACTGGGTAACAATGAGCAGTTCTTC. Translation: CASSQRLGNNEQFF.

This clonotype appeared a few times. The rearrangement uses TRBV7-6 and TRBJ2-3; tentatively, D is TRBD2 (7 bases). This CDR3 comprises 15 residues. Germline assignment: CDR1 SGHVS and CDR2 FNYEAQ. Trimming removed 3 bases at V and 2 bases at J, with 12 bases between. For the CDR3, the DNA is TGTGCCAGCAGCTTGGACGGGGGGCTCACAGATACGCAGTATTTT. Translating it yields CASSLDGGLTDTQYF.